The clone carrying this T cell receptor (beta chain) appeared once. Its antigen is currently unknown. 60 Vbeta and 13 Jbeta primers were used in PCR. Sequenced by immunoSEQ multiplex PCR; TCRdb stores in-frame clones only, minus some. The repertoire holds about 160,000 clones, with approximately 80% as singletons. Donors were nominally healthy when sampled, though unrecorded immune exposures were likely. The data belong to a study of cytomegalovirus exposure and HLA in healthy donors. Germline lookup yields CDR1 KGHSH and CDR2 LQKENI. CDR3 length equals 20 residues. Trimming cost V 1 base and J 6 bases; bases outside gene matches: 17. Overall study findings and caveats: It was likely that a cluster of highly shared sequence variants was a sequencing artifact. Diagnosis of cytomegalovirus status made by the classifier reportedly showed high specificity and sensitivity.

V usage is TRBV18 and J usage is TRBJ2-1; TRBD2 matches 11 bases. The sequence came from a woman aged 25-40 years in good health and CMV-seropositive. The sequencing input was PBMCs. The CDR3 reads CASSPRGLSGGAAIINEQFF. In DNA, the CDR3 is TGTGCCAGCTCACCACGAGGACTTAGCGGGGGGGCCGCGATTATCAATGAGCAGTTCTTC.